Shown below are 32 T cell receptor beta chains from a single sample sequenced in a study of cytomegalovirus exposure and HLA in healthy donors. A multiplex PCR was run with 60 Vbeta primers and 13 Jbeta primers. The table came from immunoSEQ multiplex PCR; TCRdb's copy has only in-frame clones and leaves some out. The sample lists some 180,000 clones, 82% occurring once. Sequenced sample: PBMCs. These receptors all come from a man aged 40-49 years in good health and CMV-seronegative.

The chain is built from TRBV28 and TRBJ2-3, with 8 bases aligning to TRBD2. With V trimmed by 5 bases and J by 5 bases, 6 bases remained unmatched. The CDR3 length is 14 residues. Germline CDR1 reads MDHEN; CDR2 reads SYDVKM. The DNA for the CDR3 is TGTGCCAGCAGTCCCGGGGGGGCCCTAGATACGCAGTATTTT. Protein product: CASSPGGALDTQYF.

The chain is built from TRBV28 and TRBJ2-5; TRBD2 is a possible D gene (6 bases). Per germline, CDR1 MDHEN and CDR2 SYDVKM. The CDR3 sequence is 12 residues long. The V end was cut by 8 bases, the J end by 4 bases, with 11 bases between. The CDR3 nucleotides read TGTGCCAGCGGGGGAGGTTCAGAGACCCAGTACTTC. Encoded protein: CASGGGSETQYF.

This chain joins TRBV29-1 and TRBJ2-7; the D gene is possibly TRBD1 (6 bases). This CDR3 contains 14 residues. Looked up from germline, CDR1 is SQVTM and CDR2 is ANQGSEA. The V end was cut by 7 bases, the J end by 3 bases, with 19 bases between. The CDR3 reads CSAGAAGVNYEQYF. In DNA, the CDR3 is TGCAGCGCAGGGGCGGCAGGGGTGAACTACGAGCAGTACTTC.

This chain connects TRBV9 to TRBJ1-3; 9 bases align to TRBD1. Trimming at V came to 4 bases and at J to 0 bases, leaving 8 bases not matched to a gene. The germline gives CDR1 SGDLS, CDR2 YYNGEE. The CDR3 sequence is 17 residues long. The DNA of the CDR3 is TGTGCCAGCAGCACGTGGGACAGGGCCTACTCTGGAAACACCATATATTTT. Residues: CASSTWDRAYSGNTIYF.

V gene TRBV7-8 combines with J gene TRBJ2-1, with TRBD1 as a possible D gene (6 bases). The CDR3 length is 16 residues. The germline V gene encodes CDR1 SGHVS and CDR2 FQNEAQ. V dropped 5 bases and J dropped 4 bases, with 18 bases sitting between them. CDR3 amino acids: CASSVTGLYGYNEQFF. CDR3 coding DNA: TGTGCCAGCAGCGTAACAGGGTTGTACGGGTACAATGAGCAGTTCTTC.

This clone was counted only a few times. The genes are TRBV19 and TRBJ1-3; D is undetermined. The CDR3 is 17 amino acids. Germline CDR1 is LNHDA and CDR2 is SQIVND (reference sequence). The ends were cut back, 5 bases at V and 0 bases at J, with 17 bases in the middle. CDR3 DNA: TGTGCCAGTAGTTTTAATAGCGTGGACTACTCTGGAAACACCATATATTTT. Its protein is CASSFNSVDYSGNTIYF.

The rearrangement uses TRBV28 and TRBJ2-5, with TRBD1 identical over 11 bases. Germline trimming cut 3 bases from V and 6 bases from J; bases unmatched to any gene: 6. CDR1 is MDHEN and CDR2 is SYDVKM in the germline V gene. The CDR3 length is 15 residues. The CDR3 DNA follows: TGTGCCAGCAGTTTCCGGACAGGGGGCAGGAAGACCCAGTACTTC. It encodes CASSFRTGGRKTQYF.

This chain connects TRBV6-5 to TRBJ1-2; 9 bases match TRBD1. The germline V gene encodes CDR1 MNHEY and CDR2 SVGAGI. This CDR3 is built from 15 residues. V lost 6 bases to trimming and J lost 4 bases; unmatched junction nucleotides: 9. CDR3 DNA: TGTGCCAGCAGCAAGCCGGGACAGGGAATCTATGGCTACACCTTC. The encoded protein is CASSKPGQGIYGYTF.

V is TRBV19 and J is TRBJ2-6; TRBD2 matches at 7 bases. V lost 5 bases, J lost 0 bases, and 10 bases stayed unmatched. The CDR3 totals 18 residues. Germline V gene data show CDR1 as LNHDA and CDR2 as SQIVND (reference sequence). CDR3 amino acids: CASSSGGRSVSGANVLTF. For the CDR3, the DNA is TGTGCCAGTAGTTCGGGGGGACGCAGCGTCTCTGGGGCCAACGTCCTGACTTTC.

V and J are TRBV28 and TRBJ2-1; D perhaps matches TRBD1 (6 bases). The CDR3 consists of 15 residues. Germline assignment: CDR1 MDHEN and CDR2 SYDVKM. Trimming stripped 1 base from V and 6 bases from J, with 13 bases between. CDR3 bases: TGTGCCAGCAGTTTATACAGGGCGCGAGGCAATGAGCAGTTCTTC. Protein product: CASSLYRARGNEQFF. The entire variable domain, with the rest obtained from reference TRBV28 and TRBJ2-1, is as follows: DVKVTQSSRYLVKRTGEKVFLECVQDMDHENMFWYRQDPGLGLRLIYFSYDVKMKEKGDIPEGYSVSREKKERFSLILESASTNQTSMYLCASSLYRARGNEQFFGPGTRLTVL.

This chain links TRBV28 with TRBJ1-2, with TRBD1 matching over 7 bases. CDR1 MDHEN and CDR2 SYDVKM come from the germline V gene. The CDR3 is 13 residues long. V lost 5 bases and J lost 4; bases outside the gene matches: 4. The CDR3 DNA reads as TGTGCCAGCAGTACTGCAGGGGGCTATGGCTACACCTTC. Its translation: CASSTAGGYGYTF.

The rearrangement uses TRBV2 and TRBJ2-1; a possible D gene is TRBD2 (5 bases). In germline, CDR1 is SNHLY, CDR2 FYNNEI. The CDR3 contains 13 residues. The ends were cut back, 7 bases at V and 5 bases at J, with 12 bases in the middle. CDR3 bases: TGTGCCAGCAAAGAGGGAACCAACAATGAGCAGTTCTTC. The encoded protein is CASKEGTNNEQFF.

This clone was picked up one time. J is TRBJ2-1 and V is TRBV18; tentatively, D is TRBD1 (7 bases). The CDR3 is made up of 14 amino acids. Deletions cut 4 bases from V and 5 bases from J, with 12 bases between. From germline, CDR1 is KGHSH and CDR2 LQKENI. DNA for the CDR3: TGTGCCAGCTCACAGCAGGGGGGAGACAATGAGCAGTTCTTC. Amino acid sequence: CASSQQGGDNEQFF.

The chain couples TRBV4-2 to TRBJ2-3; tentatively, D is TRBD2 (6 bases). The CDR3 is made up of 15 amino acids. From germline, CDR1 is LGHNA and CDR2 YNFKEQ. The ends were cut back, 1 base at V and 3 bases at J, with 11 bases in the middle. This CDR3 is CASSQGVRGTDTQYF. The CDR3 coding sequence is TGTGCCAGCAGCCAAGGGGTCCGGGGGACAGATACGCAGTATTTT.

This chain uses TRBV27 with TRBJ2-7; no reliable D call. The length of the CDR3 is 14 residues. The ends were cut back, 5 bases at V and 1 base at J, with 12 bases in the middle. Germline V gene data show CDR1 as MNHEY and CDR2 as SMNVEV (reference sequence). CDR3 sequence: CASSLGPFSYEQYF. CDR3 bases: TGTGCCAGCAGTCTAGGTCCCTTTTCCTACGAGCAGTACTTC.

This rearrangement joins TRBV5-4 to TRBJ2-1; tentatively, D is TRBD2 (6 bases). Germline CDR1 reads SGHNT; CDR2 reads YYREEE (reference sequence). Between the trimmed V and J ends, which lost 1 base and 3 bases, there was a span of 11 bases. CDR3 size: 15 residues. The DNA of the CDR3 is TGTGCCAGCAGCTTGCGGGGGATTGGCTACAATGAGCAGTTCTTC. As protein: CASSLRGIGYNEQFF.

V and J are TRBV7-8 and TRBJ2-2; D is ambiguous. CDR3 length equals 13 residues. Germline assignment: CDR1 SGHVS and CDR2 FQNEAQ. Trimming removed 2 bases from V and 5 bases from J, with 6 bases in between. CDR3 coding DNA: TGTGCCAGCAGCTTACTGAGAACCGGGGAGCTGTTTTTT. Translating gives CASSLLRTGELFF.

This rearrangement joins TRBV11-3 to TRBJ1-1; D is unresolved. The CDR3 loop spans 14 amino acids. Deletions cut 2 bases from V and 1 base from J, with 8 bases between. Germline V gene sequence: CDR1 SGHNT, CDR2 YENEEA. The chain's CDR3 is CASSLKMRNTEAFF. As DNA, the CDR3 is TGTGCCAGCAGCTTAAAAATGAGGAACACTGAAGCTTTCTTT.

The V gene is TRBV5-4, the J gene TRBJ2-7; D remains unclear. The germline V gene encodes CDR1 SGHNT and CDR2 YYREEE (reference sequence). The CDR3 consists of 15 residues. The germline V and J ends were trimmed by 0 bases and 0 bases, with 10 bases remaining between them. The CDR3, as DNA: TGTGCCAGCAGCTTGGCCATCGGTAGCTCCTACGAGCAGTACTTC. Protein: CASSLAIGSSYEQYF.

This chain joins TRBV6-1 and TRBJ1-4; D possibly corresponds to TRBD1 (6 bases). Between the trimmed V and J ends, which lost 3 bases and 1 base, there was a span of 9 bases. This CDR3 spans 15 amino acids. Germline V gives CDR1 MNHNS, CDR2 SASEGT. The CDR3 DNA sequence: TGTGCCAGCAGTGAGGGACATCGAACTAATGAAAAACTGTTTTTT. Translating gives CASSEGHRTNEKLFF.

This clone was seen once. CDR3 sequence reads: CASSPVEGGQPQHF. The CDR3 DNA is TGTGCCAGCTCACCCGTGGAAGGGGGACAGCCCCAGCATTTT. V and J are TRBV18 and TRBJ1-5; the D gene is possibly TRBD1 (6 bases). This CDR3 has 14 amino acids. The ends were cut back, 3 bases at V and 7 bases at J, with 13 bases in the middle. The germline CDR1 and CDR2 sequences are KGHSH and LQKENI.

The chain links TRBV7-2 to TRBJ1-5; TRBD1 matches 8 bases. The germline CDR1 and CDR2 sequences are SGHTA and FQGNSA. CDR3 length: 16 amino acids. V shed 2 bases, J shed 2 bases, and the junction held 5 bases outside the gene matches. In DNA, the CDR3 is TGTGCCAGCAGCTTAACCCCGGACAGGGGCAATCAGCCCCAGCATTTT. Translation gives CASSLTPDRGNQPQHF. The full variable domain, rest sourced from reference TRBV7-2 and TRBJ1-5, is GAGVSQSPSNKVTEKGKDVELRCDPISGHTALYWYRQSLGQGLEFLIYFQGNSAPDKSGLPSDRFSAERTGGSVSTLTIQRTQQEDSAVYLCASSLTPDRGNQPQHFGDGTRLSIL.

This clone turned up a few times. J is TRBJ2-6 and V is TRBV7-2; no clear D gene. The germline V and J ends were trimmed by 6 bases and 2 bases, with 5 bases remaining between them. Germline lookup yields CDR1 SGHTA and CDR2 FQGNSA. The CDR3 spans 13 residues. This chain's CDR3 is CASRAAGANVLTF. CDR3 in DNA: TGTGCCAGCAGGGCGGCTGGGGCCAACGTCCTGACTTTC. The whole variable domain, remainder taken from reference TRBV7-2 and TRBJ2-6, is GAGVSQSPSNKVTEKGKDVELRCDPISGHTALYWYRQSLGQGLEFLIYFQGNSAPDKSGLPSDRFSAERTGGSVSTLTIQRTQQEDSAVYLCASRAAGANVLTFGAGSRLTVL.

The chain employs TRBV27 and TRBJ2-3; D might be TRBD1 (6 bases). The germline CDR1 and CDR2 sequences are MNHEY and SMNVEV (reference sequence). This CDR3 spans 14 amino acids. Trimming took off 5 bases at V and 3 bases at J, with 12 bases between the two ends. CDR3 region: CASSLLQGTDTQYF. The CDR3 DNA reads TGTGCCAGCAGTCTTCTTCAGGGGACAGATACGCAGTATTTT.

This chain joins TRBV5-8 and TRBJ2-3, with a tentative D call TRBD2 (6 bases). V dropped 1 base and J dropped 3 bases, with 9 bases sitting between them. The CDR3 runs to 14 residues. Germline-derived CDR1 and CDR2 are SGHTS and YDEGEE. CDR3 protein: CASSLWGETDTQYF. In nucleotides, the CDR3 is TGTGCCAGCAGCTTGTGGGGGGAAACAGATACGCAGTATTTT.

CDR3 bases: TGTGCCAGCAGCAGTGACCGGGTCGCCTACGAGCAGTACTTC. It encodes CASSSDRVAYEQYF. This chain joins TRBV5-4 and TRBJ2-7; D unclear. Germline loops: CDR1 SGHNT, CDR2 YYREEE (reference sequence). This CDR3 comprises 14 residues. V shed 4 bases and J shed 2 bases, with 13 bases lying between them.

CDR3 sequence (DNA): TGTGCCAGCAGTTCCCCCTCAGGACAGACTTACAATGAGCAGTTCTTC. The encoded protein is CASSSPSGQTYNEQFF. The chain joins TRBV27 to TRBJ2-1; TRBD1 is a possible D gene (6 bases). Trimming removed 4 bases at V and 4 bases at J, with 17 bases between. This CDR3 is built from 16 residues. CDR1 is MNHEY, CDR2 SMNVEV, per germline (reference sequence).

This sequence joins TRBV5-4 and TRBJ2-7; tentatively, D is TRBD1 (5 bases). Germline CDR1 is SGHNT and CDR2 is YYREEE (reference sequence). There are 14 residues in the CDR3. Trimming took off 4 bases at V and 2 bases at J, with 13 bases between the two ends. Here the CDR3 DNA reads TGTGCCAGCAGCCCAGACCTGGGGCCCTACGAGCAGTACTTC. Its translation: CASSPDLGPYEQYF. The full variable domain, completed using reference TRBV5-4 and TRBJ2-7, is ETGVTQSPTHLIKTRGQQVTLRCSSQSGHNTVSWYQQALGQGPQFIFQYYREEENGRGNFPPRFSGLQFPNYSSELNVNALELDDSALYLCASSPDLGPYEQYFGPGTRLTVT.

The rearrangement uses TRBV5-1 and TRBJ2-1; 8 bases match TRBD2. V lost 0 bases to trimming and J lost 4 bases; unmatched junction nucleotides: 3. CDR3 length: 15 residues. Germline CDR1 and CDR2: SGHRS and YFSETQ. This chain's CDR3 is CASSLELAGYNEQFF. CDR3 nucleotide sequence: TGCGCCAGCAGCTTGGAGCTAGCGGGTTACAATGAGCAGTTCTTC.

The J gene is TRBJ2-6, the V gene TRBV27, with D tentatively TRBD2 (6 bases). The CDR3 length is 17 residues. V was clipped by 2 bases and J by 0 bases, with 11 bases between them. Looked up from germline, CDR1 is MNHEY and CDR2 is SMNVEV (reference sequence). CDR3 residues: CASSLAGPFSGANVLTF. The CDR3 DNA sequence: TGTGCCAGCAGTTTAGCGGGGCCCTTCTCTGGGGCCAACGTCCTGACTTTC. The full variable domain, rest sourced from reference TRBV27 and TRBJ2-6, is EAQVTQNPRYLITVTGKKLTVTCSQNMNHEYMSWYRQDPGLGLRQIYYSMNVEVTDKGDVPEGYKVSRKEKRNFPLILESPSPNQTSLYFCASSLAGPFSGANVLTFGAGSRLTVL.

The chain links TRBV28 to TRBJ2-5; 14 bases map to TRBD2. The CDR3 contains 15 residues. V trimming: 5 bases; J trimming: 14 bases; junction bases outside the gene matches: 13. Germline CDR1 reads MDHEN; CDR2 reads SYDVKM. For the CDR3, the DNA is TGTGCCAGCAGTCAACCGACTAGCGGGGGGGCTGAGGAATACTTC. Translation: CASSQPTSGGAEEYF. Based on the CDR3 plus reference TRBV28 and TRBJ2-5, the full variable domain is DVKVTQSSRYLVKRTGEKVFLECVQDMDHENMFWYRQDPGLGLRLIYFSYDVKMKEKGDIPEGYSVSREKKERFSLILESASTNQTSMYLCASSQPTSGGAEEYFGPGTRLLVL.

The chain joins TRBV15 to TRBJ1-2, with a possible D match to TRBD1 (6 bases). V lost 0 bases, J lost 6 bases, and 11 bases lay in between. Germline loops: CDR1 LNHNV, CDR2 YYDKDF (reference sequence). The CDR3 has 14 amino acids. The CDR3 DNA sequence: TGTGCCACCAGCAGAGAGGCAGGGGCTAATGGCTACACCTTC. This codes for CATSREAGANGYTF.